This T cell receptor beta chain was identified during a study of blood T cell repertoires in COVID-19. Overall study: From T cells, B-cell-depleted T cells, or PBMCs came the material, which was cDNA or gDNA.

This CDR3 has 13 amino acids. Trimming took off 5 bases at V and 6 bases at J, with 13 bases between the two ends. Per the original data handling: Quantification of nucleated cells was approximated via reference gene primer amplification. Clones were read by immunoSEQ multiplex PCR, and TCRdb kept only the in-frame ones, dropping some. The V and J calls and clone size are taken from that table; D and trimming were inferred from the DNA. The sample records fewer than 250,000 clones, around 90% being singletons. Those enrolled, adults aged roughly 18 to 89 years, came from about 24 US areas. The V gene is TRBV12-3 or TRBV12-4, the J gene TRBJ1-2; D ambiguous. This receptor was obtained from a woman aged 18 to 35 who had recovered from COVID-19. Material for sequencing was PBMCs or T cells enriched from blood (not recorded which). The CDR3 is CASSLGVVNGYTF. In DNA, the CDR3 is TGTGCCAGCAGTCTCGGGGTAGTTAATGGCTACACCTTC.